A selection of T cell receptor beta chains follows, all from one sample in a study of T cells in Graves' hyperthyroidism and ophthalmopathy. MiXCR, run by TCRdb on the multiplex PCR reads, gives a single entry per CDR3 protein. The sample holds 530,000 or so distinct CDR3 sequences, approximately 44% seen once. The sample comprised peripheral blood or thyroid tissue (not recorded which). All receptors derive from a woman aged 18-29 years with Graves' hyperthyroidism. The CDR3 runs from the conserved cysteine through the conserved F or W. A D gene is named only where the DNA matches it firmly. Clone size, where shown, is once, few, many, or a class for clones that have expanded.

cdr3_aa,cdr3_nt,j_call,d_call,clone_size,v_call
CSVEAQANTGELFF,TGCAGCGTTGAGGCCCAGGCCAACACCGGGGAGCTGTTTTTT,TRBJ2-2,.,.,TRBV29-1
CASSVLRATNEKLFF,TGTGCCAGCAGTGTGCTCCGTGCAACTAATGAAAAACTGTTTTTT,TRBJ1-4,.,many,TRBV2
CSARGTSGREQETQYF,TGCAGTGCTAGAGGGACTAGCGGGAGGGAGCAAGAGACCCAGTACTTC,TRBJ2-5,TRBD2,many,TRBV20-1
CARSVSPAYEQYF,TGTGCCAGAAGCGTCTCGCCGGCATACGAGCAGTACTTC,TRBJ2-7,.,.,TRBV9
CASRGRLNTGELFF,TGTGCCAGCAGGGGGCGGCTAAACACCGGGGAGCTGTTTTTT,TRBJ2-2,.,many,TRBV6-5
CSARPPLAGGPWYETQYF,TGCAGTGCTAGACCCCCCCTAGCGGGAGGGCCTTGGTATGAGACCCAGTACTTC,TRBJ2-5,TRBD2,.,TRBV20-1
CARSVFQGYEQYF,TGTGCCCGGAGTGTATTTCAGGGCTACGAGCAGTACTTC,TRBJ2-7,.,.,TRBV30
CASSLREKNEKLFF,TGTGCCAGCAGCCTCAGGGAGAAGAATGAAAAACTGTTTTTT,TRBJ1-4,.,few,TRBV3-1
CATSSLAGPQYF,TGTGCCACCAGCAGCCTCGCCGGGCCCCAGTACTTC,TRBJ2-5,.,.,TRBV24-1
CSVEEGAF,TGCAGCGTTGAAGAAGGAGCTTTC,TRBJ2-6,.,.,TRBV29-1
CSAKDNNQPQHF,TGCAGCGCCAAGGACAACAATCAGCCCCAGCATTTT,TRBJ1-5,.,many,TRBV29-1
CASSLAQHRDVRYEQYF,TGTGCCAGCAGCTTAGCACAACACCGGGACGTTCGTTACGAGCAGTACTTC,TRBJ2-7,.,.,TRBV6-1
CASSYARRTGWVGYTF,TGTGCCAGCAGTTACGCCCGTAGGACAGGGTGGGTTGGCTACACCTTC,TRBJ1-2,TRBD1,.,TRBV6-6
CSARWESGSSYEQYF,TGCAGTGCTAGATGGGAGAGCGGGTCCTCCTACGAGCAGTACTTC,TRBJ2-7,.,many,TRBV20-1
CSVPDRDRVDGYTF,TGCAGTGTCCCCGACCGGGACAGGGTTGATGGCTACACCTTC,TRBJ1-2,TRBD1,.,TRBV20-1
CSGKWSSGNEQYF,TGCAGCGGAAAGTGGTCTAGCGGGAACGAGCAGTACTTC,TRBJ2-7,TRBD2,many,TRBV29-1
CATSRGQGLTF,TGTGCCACCAGCAGAGGCCAAGGCCTGACTTTC,TRBJ2-6,.,.,TRBV15
CASSQAVGGNTGELFF,TGCGCCAGCAGCCAAGCGGTAGGGGGAAACACCGGGGAGCTGTTTTTT,TRBJ2-2,.,few,TRBV4-1